The sequence of this T cell receptor beta chain was determined in a study of blood T cells in healthy people across ages. Researchers collected 7.5 to 10 milliliters of peripheral blood from every single donor. CDR3 length equals 15 residues. Deletions cut 5 bases from V and 4 bases from J, with 14 bases between. The authors ran a second PCR of about 7 to 11 cycles using a sample-barcoded 5' primer and a J-beta primer mix. TCRdb ran MiXCR on the 5' RACE reads and lists one entry per CDR3 protein. Here the sample spans 700,000 to 850,000 distinct CDR3 sequences, 35% to 40% being singletons. The chain joins TRBV12-3 or TRBV12-4 to TRBJ1-4; a weak D match, TRBD1 (5 bases). The sequencing sample was made of blood. The sequence derives from a man aged 18-30 years in good health. The CDR3 region is CASSRPGRDNEKLFF. Here the CDR3 DNA reads TGTGCCAGCAGTCGACCGGGACGGGATAATGAAAAACTGTTTTTT.